This TCR beta chain came from a study of PD-L1 blockade in urothelial cancer. The overall study: When blood samples were assessed, the median T cell count was around 150,000. Study results and limitations: Better survival was predicted by below-median pretreatment blood TCR clonality.

Note on this clone: Antigen: not known.

Patients were living with locally advanced or metastatic urothelial carcinoma. The study collected 1 to 8 samples per patient, pretreatment and on-treatment. V was shortened by 11 bases and J by 0 bases, with 20 bases between the two germline ends. CDR3 length: 17 residues. The germline V gene encodes CDR1 SGHTA and CDR2 FQGNSA. The repertoire was sequenced with immunoSEQ multiplex PCR; TCRdb's copy has only in-frame clones and lacks some. The sample has about 100,000 clones; around 93% are singletons. This sample comprised PBMCs, obtained around atezolizumab (anti-PD-L1) treatment. This chain uses TRBV7-2 with TRBJ2-6; TRBD2 is a possible D gene (6 bases). The source is a woman aged 80 or over with urothelial cancer. DNA for the CDR3: TGTGCCGAAGGAGCCGGAACCGGGAGCTCTGGGGCCAACGTCCTGACTTTC. Its translation is CAEGAGTGSSGANVLTF. The whole variable domain, remainder taken from reference TRBV7-2 and TRBJ2-6, is GAGVSQSPSNKVTEKGKDVELRCDPISGHTALYWYRQSLGQGLEFLIYFQGNSAPDKSGLPSDRFSAERTGGSVSTLTIQRTQQEDSAVYLCAEGAGTGSSGANVLTFGAGSRLTVL.